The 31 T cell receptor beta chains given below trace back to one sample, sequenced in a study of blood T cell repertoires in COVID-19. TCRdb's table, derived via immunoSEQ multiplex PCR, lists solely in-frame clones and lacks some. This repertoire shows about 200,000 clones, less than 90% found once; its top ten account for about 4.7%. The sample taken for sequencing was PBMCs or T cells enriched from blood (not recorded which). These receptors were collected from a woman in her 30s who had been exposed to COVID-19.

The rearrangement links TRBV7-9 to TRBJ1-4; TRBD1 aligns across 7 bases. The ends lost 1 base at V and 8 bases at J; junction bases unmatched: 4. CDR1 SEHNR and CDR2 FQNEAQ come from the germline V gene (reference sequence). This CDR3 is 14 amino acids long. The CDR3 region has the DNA TGTGCCAGCAGCTTAGGACAGGGACTCGAAAAACTGTTTTTT. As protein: CASSLGQGLEKLFF.

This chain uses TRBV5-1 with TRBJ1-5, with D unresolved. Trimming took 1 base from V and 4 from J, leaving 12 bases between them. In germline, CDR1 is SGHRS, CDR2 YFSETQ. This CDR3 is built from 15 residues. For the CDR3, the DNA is TGCGCCAGCAGCTTGAACAGTGAGGGTAATCAGCCCCAGCATTTT. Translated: CASSLNSEGNQPQHF.

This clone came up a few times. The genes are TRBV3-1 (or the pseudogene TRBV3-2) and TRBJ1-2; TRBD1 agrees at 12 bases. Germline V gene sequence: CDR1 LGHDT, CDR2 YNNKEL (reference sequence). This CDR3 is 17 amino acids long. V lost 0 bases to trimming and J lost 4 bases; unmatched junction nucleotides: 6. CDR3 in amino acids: CASSQEGTGGDGYGYTF. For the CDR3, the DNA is TGTGCCAGCAGCCAAGAGGGGACAGGGGGCGATGGCTATGGCTACACCTTC.

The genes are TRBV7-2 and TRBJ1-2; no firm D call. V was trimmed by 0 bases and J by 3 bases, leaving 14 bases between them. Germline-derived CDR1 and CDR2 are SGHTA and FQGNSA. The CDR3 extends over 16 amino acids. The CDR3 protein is CASSLAPVGRDYGYTF. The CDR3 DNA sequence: TGTGCCAGCAGCTTAGCCCCCGTAGGTCGGGACTATGGCTACACCTTC.

CDR3 loop: CASSPGGRGIYEQYF. The CDR3 nucleotides are TGCGCCAGCAGCCCCGGTGGCAGGGGCATCTACGAGCAGTACTTC. The chain links TRBV4-1 to TRBJ2-7, with D perhaps matching TRBD1 (6 bases). Germline CDR1 reads MGHRA; CDR2 reads YSYEKL. Trimming shortened V by 4 bases and J by 3 bases, and 16 bases separated the two germline ends. This CDR3 contains 15 residues.

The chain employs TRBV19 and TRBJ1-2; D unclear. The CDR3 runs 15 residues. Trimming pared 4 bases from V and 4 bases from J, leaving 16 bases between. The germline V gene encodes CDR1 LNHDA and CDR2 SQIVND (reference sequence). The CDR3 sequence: CASSTGLGRGYGYTF. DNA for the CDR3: TGTGCCAGTAGTACCGGACTCGGTCGGGGCTATGGCTACACCTTC.

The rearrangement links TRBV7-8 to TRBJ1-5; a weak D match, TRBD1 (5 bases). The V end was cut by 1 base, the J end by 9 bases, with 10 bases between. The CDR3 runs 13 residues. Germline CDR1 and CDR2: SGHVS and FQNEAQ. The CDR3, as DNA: TGTGCCAGCAGCTTAGGGACGGGGGTGCCCCAGCATTTT. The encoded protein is CASSLGTGVPQHF.

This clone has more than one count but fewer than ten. CDR3 nucleotides: TGTGCCAGTGCTCCAGGGTACGACTATGGCTACACCTTC. Translation gives CASAPGYDYGYTF. The gene calls are TRBV14 and TRBJ1-2; D may be TRBD1 (5 bases). V was shortened by 9 bases and J by 3 bases, with 14 bases between the two germline ends. The CDR3 loop spans 13 amino acids. The germline V gene has CDR1 SGHDN and CDR2 FVKESK.

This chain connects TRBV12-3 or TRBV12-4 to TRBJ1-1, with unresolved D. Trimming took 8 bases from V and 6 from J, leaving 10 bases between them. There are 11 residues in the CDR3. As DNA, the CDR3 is TGTGCCAGCGGCAGACTCGCTGAAGCTTTCTTT. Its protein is CASGRLAEAFF.

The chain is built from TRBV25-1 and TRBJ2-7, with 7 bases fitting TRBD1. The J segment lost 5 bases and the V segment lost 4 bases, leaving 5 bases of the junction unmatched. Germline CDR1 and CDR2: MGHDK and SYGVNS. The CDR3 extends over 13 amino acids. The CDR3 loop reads CASSGGGRDEQYF. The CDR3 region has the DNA TGTGCCAGCAGTGGAGGGGGCAGGGACGAGCAGTACTTC.

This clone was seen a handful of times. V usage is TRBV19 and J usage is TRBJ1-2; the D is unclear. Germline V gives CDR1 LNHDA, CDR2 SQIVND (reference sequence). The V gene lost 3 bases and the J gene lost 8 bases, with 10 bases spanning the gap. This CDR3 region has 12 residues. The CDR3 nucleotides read TGTGCCAGTAGTATCCAGGCGTACGGCTACACCTTC. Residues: CASSIQAYGYTF. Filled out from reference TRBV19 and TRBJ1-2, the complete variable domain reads DGGITQSPKYLFRKEGQNVTLSCEQNLNHDAMYWYRQDPGQGLRLIYYSQIVNDFQKGDIAEGYSVSREKKESFPLTVTSAQKNPTAFYLCASSIQAYGYTFGSGTRLTVV.

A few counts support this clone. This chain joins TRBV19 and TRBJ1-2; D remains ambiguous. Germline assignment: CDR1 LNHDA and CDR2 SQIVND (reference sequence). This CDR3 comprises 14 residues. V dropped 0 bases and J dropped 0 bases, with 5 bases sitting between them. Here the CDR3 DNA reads TGTGCCAGTAGTATAGATGAGCCTAACTATGGCTACACCTTC. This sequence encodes CASSIDEPNYGYTF.

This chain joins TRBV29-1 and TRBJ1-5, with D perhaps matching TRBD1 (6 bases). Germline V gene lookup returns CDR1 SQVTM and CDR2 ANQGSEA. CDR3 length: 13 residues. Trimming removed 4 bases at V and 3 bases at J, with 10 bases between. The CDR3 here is CSVGTALNQPQHF. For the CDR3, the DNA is TGCAGCGTTGGGACAGCCCTCAATCAGCCCCAGCATTTT.

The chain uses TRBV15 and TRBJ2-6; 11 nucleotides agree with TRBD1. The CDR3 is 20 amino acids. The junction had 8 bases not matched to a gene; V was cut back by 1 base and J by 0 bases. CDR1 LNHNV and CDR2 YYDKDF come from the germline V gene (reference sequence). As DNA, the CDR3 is TGTGCCACCAGCAGAGGACGGACAGGGGGCCTTAGCTCTGGGGCCAACGTCCTGACTTTC. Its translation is CATSRGRTGGLSSGANVLTF.

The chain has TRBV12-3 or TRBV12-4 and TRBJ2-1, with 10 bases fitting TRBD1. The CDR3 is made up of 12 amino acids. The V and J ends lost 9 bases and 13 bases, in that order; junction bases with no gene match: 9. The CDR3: CASDRGPWGQFF. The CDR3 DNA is TGTGCCAGTGACAGGGGGCCTTGGGGTCAGTTCTTC.

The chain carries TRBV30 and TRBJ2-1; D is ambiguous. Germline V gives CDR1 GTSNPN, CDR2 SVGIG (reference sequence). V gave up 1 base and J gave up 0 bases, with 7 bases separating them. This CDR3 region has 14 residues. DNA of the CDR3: TGTGCCTGGAGTGGGGCGAGCTCCTACAATGAGCAGTTCTTC. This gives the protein CAWSGASSYNEQFF.

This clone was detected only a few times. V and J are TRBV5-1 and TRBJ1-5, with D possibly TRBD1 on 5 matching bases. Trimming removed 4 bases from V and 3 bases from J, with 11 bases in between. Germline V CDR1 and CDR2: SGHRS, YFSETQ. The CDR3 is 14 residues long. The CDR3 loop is CASSADSLNQPQHF. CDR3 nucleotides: TGCGCCAGCAGCGCCGACAGCCTCAATCAGCCCCAGCATTTT.

CDR3 amino acids: CASRTGTKQFF. CDR3 DNA sequence: TGTGCCAGCAGGACAGGGACGAAGCAGTTCTTC. The chain uses TRBV27 and TRBJ2-1, with 7 bases fitting TRBD1. Germline V CDR1 and CDR2: MNHEY, SMNVEV (reference sequence). With V trimmed by 6 bases and J by 11 bases, 4 bases remained unmatched. CDR3 length: 11 amino acids.

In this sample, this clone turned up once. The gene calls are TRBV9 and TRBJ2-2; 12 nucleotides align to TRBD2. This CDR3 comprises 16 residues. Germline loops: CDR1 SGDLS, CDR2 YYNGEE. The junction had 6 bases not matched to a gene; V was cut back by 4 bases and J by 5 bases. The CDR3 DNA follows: TGTGCCAGCAGCACCCAGACTAGCGGGGGTACCGGGGAGCTGTTTTTT. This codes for CASSTQTSGGTGELFF. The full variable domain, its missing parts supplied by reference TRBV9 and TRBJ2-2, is DSGVTQTPKHLITATGQRVTLRCSPRSGDLSVYWYQQSLDQGLQFLIQYYNGEERAKGNILERFSAQQFPDLHSELNLSSLELGDSALYFCASSTQTSGGTGELFFGEGSRLTVL.

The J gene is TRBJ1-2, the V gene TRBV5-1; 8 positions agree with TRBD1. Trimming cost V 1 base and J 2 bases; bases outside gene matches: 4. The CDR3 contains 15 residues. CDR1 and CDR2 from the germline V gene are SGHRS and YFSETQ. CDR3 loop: CASSLPRQGNYGYTF. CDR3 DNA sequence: TGCGCCAGCAGCTTGCCGAGACAGGGGAACTATGGCTACACCTTC.

The CDR3 nucleotides read TGTGCCAGTAGGCCGGGAGGGGCGCGTACCTATGGCTACACCTTC. It yields the protein CASRPGGARTYGYTF. The chain recombines TRBV19 with TRBJ1-2; a possible D gene is TRBD1 (5 bases). The length of the CDR3 is 15 residues. Germline CDR1 reads LNHDA; CDR2 reads SQIVND (reference sequence). The V and J ends lost 6 bases and 4 bases respectively, with 18 bases between them. The full variable domain, rest sourced from reference TRBV19 and TRBJ1-2, is DGGITQSPKYLFRKEGQNVTLSCEQNLNHDAMYWYRQDPGQGLRLIYYSQIVNDFQKGDIAEGYSVSREKKESFPLTVTSAQKNPTAFYLCASRPGGARTYGYTFGSGTRLTVV.

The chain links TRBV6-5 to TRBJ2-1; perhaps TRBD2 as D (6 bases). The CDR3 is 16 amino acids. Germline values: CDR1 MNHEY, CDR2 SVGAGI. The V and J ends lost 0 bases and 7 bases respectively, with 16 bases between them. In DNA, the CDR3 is TGTGCCAGCAGTTACTCAACAGTGGGGGGATGGAATGAGCAGTTCTTC. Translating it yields CASSYSTVGGWNEQFF.

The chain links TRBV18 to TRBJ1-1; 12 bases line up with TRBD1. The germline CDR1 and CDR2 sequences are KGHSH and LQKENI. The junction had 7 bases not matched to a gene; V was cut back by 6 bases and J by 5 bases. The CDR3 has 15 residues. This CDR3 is CASSRDRGRETEAFF. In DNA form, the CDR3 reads TGTGCCAGCTCGCGGGACAGGGGGCGAGAGACTGAAGCTTTCTTT.

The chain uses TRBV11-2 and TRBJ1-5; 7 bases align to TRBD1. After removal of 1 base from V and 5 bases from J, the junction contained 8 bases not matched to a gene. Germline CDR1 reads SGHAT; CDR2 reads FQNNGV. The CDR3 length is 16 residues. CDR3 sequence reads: CASSLGALTGHQPQHF. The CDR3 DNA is TGTGCCAGCAGCTTAGGAGCTCTGACAGGGCATCAGCCCCAGCATTTT.

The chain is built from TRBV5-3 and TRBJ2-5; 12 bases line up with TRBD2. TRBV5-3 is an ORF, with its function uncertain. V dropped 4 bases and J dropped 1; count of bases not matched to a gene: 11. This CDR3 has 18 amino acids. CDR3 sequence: CARSHGLAGPNFQETQYF. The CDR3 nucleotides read TGTGCCAGAAGCCACGGACTAGCGGGACCTAACTTCCAAGAGACCCAGTACTTC.

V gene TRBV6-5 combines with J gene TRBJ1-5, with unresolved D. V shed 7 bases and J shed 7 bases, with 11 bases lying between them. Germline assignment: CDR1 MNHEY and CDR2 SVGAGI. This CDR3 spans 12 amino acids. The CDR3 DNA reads TGTGCCAGCACCTTTGGAGAGCAGCCCCAGCATTTT. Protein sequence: CASTFGEQPQHF.

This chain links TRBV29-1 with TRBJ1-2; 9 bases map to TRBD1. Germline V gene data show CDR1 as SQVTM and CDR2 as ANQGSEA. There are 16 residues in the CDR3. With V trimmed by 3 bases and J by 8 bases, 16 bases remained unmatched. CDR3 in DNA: TGCAGCGTTGAGGGGGTGACAGGGGGACCCCAGGGCGGCTACACCTTC. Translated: CSVEGVTGGPQGGYTF.

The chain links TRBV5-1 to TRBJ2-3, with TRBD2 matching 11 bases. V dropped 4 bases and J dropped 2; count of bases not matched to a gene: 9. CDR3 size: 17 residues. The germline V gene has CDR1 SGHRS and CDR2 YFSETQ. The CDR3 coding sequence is TGCGCCAGCAGCCCGGGTGTAGCGGGGGGGCACACAGATACGCAGTATTTT. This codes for CASSPGVAGGHTDTQYF.

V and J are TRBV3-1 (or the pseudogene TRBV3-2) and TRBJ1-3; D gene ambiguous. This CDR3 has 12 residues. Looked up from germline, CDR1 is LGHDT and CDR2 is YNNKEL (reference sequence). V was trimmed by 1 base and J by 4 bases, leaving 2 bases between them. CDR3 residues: CASSQAGNTIYF. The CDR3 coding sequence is TGTGCCAGCAGCCAAGCGGGAAACACCATATATTTT.

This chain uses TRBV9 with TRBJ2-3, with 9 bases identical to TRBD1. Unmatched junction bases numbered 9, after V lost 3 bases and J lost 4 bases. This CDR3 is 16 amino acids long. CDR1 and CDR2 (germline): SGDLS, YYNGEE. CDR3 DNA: TGTGCCAGCAGCGAACCGGGACAGGGTATGGCAGATACGCAGTATTTT. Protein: CASSEPGQGMADTQYF.

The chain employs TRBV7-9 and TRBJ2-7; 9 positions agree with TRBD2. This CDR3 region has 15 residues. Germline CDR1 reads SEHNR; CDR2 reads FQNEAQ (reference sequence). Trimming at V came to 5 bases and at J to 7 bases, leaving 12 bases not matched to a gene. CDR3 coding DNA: TGTGCCAGCAGCAAAAGCGGGGGGAGCGGGTGGGAGCAGTACTTC. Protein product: CASSKSGGSGWEQYF.